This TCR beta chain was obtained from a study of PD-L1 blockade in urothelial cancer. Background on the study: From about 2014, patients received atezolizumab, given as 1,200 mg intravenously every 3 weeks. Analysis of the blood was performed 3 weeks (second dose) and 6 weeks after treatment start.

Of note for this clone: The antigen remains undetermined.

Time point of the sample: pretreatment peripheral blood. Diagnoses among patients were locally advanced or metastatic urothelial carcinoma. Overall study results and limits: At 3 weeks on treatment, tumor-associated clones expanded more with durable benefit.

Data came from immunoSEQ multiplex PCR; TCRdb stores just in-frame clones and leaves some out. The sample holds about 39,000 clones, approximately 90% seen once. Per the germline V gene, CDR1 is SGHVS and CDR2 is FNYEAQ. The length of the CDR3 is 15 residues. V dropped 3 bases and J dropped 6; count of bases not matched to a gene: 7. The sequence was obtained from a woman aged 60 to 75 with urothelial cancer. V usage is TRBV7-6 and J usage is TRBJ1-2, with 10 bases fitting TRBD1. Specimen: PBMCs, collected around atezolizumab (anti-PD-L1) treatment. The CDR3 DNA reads TGTGCCAGCAGCTTGCGACAGGGGGCTGTGGATGGCTACACCTTC. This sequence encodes CASSLRQGAVDGYTF.